The 25 T cell receptor beta chains reported below all come from one sample, sequenced in a study of blood T cell repertoires in COVID-19. The table came from immunoSEQ multiplex PCR; TCRdb's copy has only in-frame clones and leaves some out. This table holds some 490,000 clones, roughly nine tenths found once. The specimen sequenced was PBMCs or T cells enriched from blood (not recorded which). These receptors all come from a woman aged 55-69 years who had recovered from COVID-19.

The J gene is TRBJ2-3, the V gene TRBV7-8; maybe TRBD2 (7 bases). V dropped 1 base and J dropped 7 bases, with 15 bases sitting between them. The germline V gene encodes CDR1 SGHVS and CDR2 FQNEAQ. The CDR3 covers 15 residues. CDR3 nucleotide sequence: TGTGCCAGCAGCTTAGATCCAGCGGGGACACATACGCAGTATTTT. Encoded protein: CASSLDPAGTHTQYF.

The V call is TRBV18, the J call TRBJ1-2; D is undetermined. The CDR3 sequence is 12 residues long. Germline V gene sequence: CDR1 KGHSH, CDR2 LQKENI. Deletions cut 4 bases from V and 7 bases from J, with 10 bases between. CDR3 sequence (DNA): TGTGCCAGCTCACAGCAGGTCGGTGGCTACACCTTC. It yields the protein CASSQQVGGYTF.

The rearrangement joins TRBV21-1 to TRBJ1-2; TRBD1, the D gene given by the table, was not confirmed from the DNA. TRBV21-1 is flagged as a pseudogene. The CDR3 sequence is 14 residues long. The CDR3, as DNA: TGTGCCAGCAGCAAAGAGGGGGTAGGCTATGGCTACACCTTC. Translation gives CASSKEGVGYGYTF.

The rearrangement uses TRBV7-9 and TRBJ1-1; D is uncertain. The CDR3 is 12 amino acids. The germline CDR1 and CDR2 sequences are SEHNR and FQNEAQ (reference sequence). V was pared by 5 bases and J by 4 bases, with 8 bases between. The CDR3 DNA sequence: TGTGCCAGCAGCCTAGGGCCCACTGAAGCTTTCTTT. This translates into CASSLGPTEAFF.

The rearrangement links TRBV5-1 to TRBJ2-3, with D perhaps matching TRBD1 (5 bases). The CDR3 is made up of 16 amino acids. Germline CDR1 reads SGHRS; CDR2 reads YFSETQ. Trimming pared 0 bases from V and 0 bases from J, leaving 11 bases between. The CDR3 region has the DNA TGCGCCAGCAGCTTGGTGCAGGGTTCTAGCACAGATACGCAGTATTTT. Translating gives CASSLVQGSSTDTQYF.

J is TRBJ2-3 and V is TRBV15; 10 bases line up with TRBD2. CDR3 length equals 15 residues. Germline V CDR1 and CDR2: LNHNV, YYDKDF (reference sequence). Germline trimming cut 4 bases from V and 4 bases from J; bases unmatched to any gene: 5. CDR3 sequence (DNA): TGTGCCACCAGCACCAGCGGGGGGGCCGCAGATACGCAGTATTTT. Protein: CATSTSGGAADTQYF.

The chain links TRBV5-6 to TRBJ2-3; the match to TRBD2 covers 14 bases. This CDR3 is 16 amino acids long. Germline loops: CDR1 SGHDT, CDR2 YYEEEE. The junction had 7 bases not matched to a gene; V was cut back by 4 bases and J by 6 bases. CDR3 coding DNA: TGTGCCAGCAGCAGGACTAGCGGGGGGTTAGAGGATACGCAGTATTTT. The encoded protein is CASSRTSGGLEDTQYF.

The chain combines TRBV7-2 with TRBJ1-1; TRBD1 matches at 7 bases. The V gene's germline CDR1 is SGHTA and CDR2 FQGNSA. Losses at the gene ends were 5 bases for V and 9 bases for J; bases not matched to a gene: 15. The CDR3 is 15 residues long. The chain's CDR3 is CASSTRQGGSQKAFF. Here the CDR3 DNA reads TGTGCCAGCAGCACCAGACAGGGCGGGTCTCAGAAAGCTTTCTTT.

The J gene is TRBJ1-5, the V gene TRBV24-1; 9 bases fit TRBD1. CDR3 length equals 16 residues. Looked up from germline, CDR1 is KGHDR and CDR2 is SFDVKD. The V segment lost 4 bases and the J segment 4 bases; nucleotides outside the gene matches: 7. Here the CDR3 DNA reads TGTGCCACCAGTGAGTCCGGGACAGGGAGTAATCAGCCCCAGCATTTT. It yields the protein CATSESGTGSNQPQHF.

V is TRBV5-5 and J is TRBJ1-1; 7 bases agree with TRBD1. V shed 2 bases and J 5 bases; nucleotides not matched to a gene: 9. The CDR3 length is 15 residues. The germline CDR1 and CDR2 sequences are SGHKS and YYEKEE (reference sequence). CDR3 bases: TGTGCCAGCAGCTTTATGAGAGGGGGCGAAACTGAAGCTTTCTTT. This sequence encodes CASSFMRGGETEAFF.

This chain joins TRBV21-1 and TRBJ1-1; the table's TRBD1 call for D was not verified on the DNA. TRBV21-1 is labeled a pseudogene. The CDR3 consists of 13 residues. CDR3 sequence (DNA): TGTGCCAGCAGCAAAGCTACAGGGACTGAAGCTTTCTTT. Its translation: CASSKATGTEAFF.

The chain has TRBV6-5 and TRBJ2-7, with 11 bases fitting TRBD1. Germline V CDR1 and CDR2: MNHEY, SVGAGI. The V gene end was trimmed by 2 bases and the J gene end by 3 bases; junction bases not matched to a gene: 3. The CDR3 consists of 15 residues. CDR3 nucleotide sequence: TGTGCCAGCAGTTACAGGACAGGGGGCAGCTACGAGCAGTACTTC. It is translated as CASSYRTGGSYEQYF.

The chain has TRBV30 and TRBJ1-1; D remains ambiguous. From germline, CDR1 is GTSNPN and CDR2 SVGIG (reference sequence). This CDR3 region has 13 residues. V lost 2 bases and J 1 base, leaving 8 bases between the germline ends. CDR3 bases: TGTGCCTGGAGTCTAGGAGGGAACACTGAAGCTTTCTTT. Protein product: CAWSLGGNTEAFF.

This clone was seen a handful of times. The chain recombines TRBV5-4 with TRBJ1-4; maybe TRBD1 (6 bases). The CDR3 sequence is 13 residues long. Trimming removed 4 bases at V and 8 bases at J, with 12 bases between. CDR1 and CDR2 from the germline V gene are SGHNT and YYREEE (reference sequence). CDR3 DNA: TGTGCCAGCAGCCGGGAGGGGGACGAAAAACTGTTTTTT. It yields the protein CASSREGDEKLFF.

The chain employs TRBV6-1 and TRBJ1-4; 7 bases fit TRBD1. The junction had 7 bases not matched to a gene; V was cut back by 1 base and J by 8 bases. The CDR3 has 15 residues. In germline, CDR1 is MNHNS, CDR2 SASEGT. CDR3 bases: TGTGCCAGCAGTGAAGTAGGGACAGCCCTGGAAAAACTGTTTTTT. It codes for CASSEVGTALEKLFF.

The rearrangement joins TRBV19 to TRBJ1-5, with no clear D. Germline V gene data show CDR1 as LNHDA and CDR2 as SQIVND (reference sequence). Trimming pared 2 bases from V and 8 bases from J, leaving 10 bases between. The CDR3 runs 13 residues. The CDR3 is CASSINIPEPQHF. CDR3 bases: TGTGCCAGTAGTATAAACATTCCAGAGCCCCAGCATTTT.

The chain employs TRBV14 and TRBJ1-6; D possibly corresponds to TRBD1 (5 bases). The CDR3 is 18 amino acids. Per the germline V gene, CDR1 is SGHDN and CDR2 is FVKESK. Trimming stripped 0 bases from V and 0 bases from J, with 12 bases between. CDR3 in amino acids: CASSQDKAGLSYNSPLHF. The DNA of the CDR3 is TGTGCCAGCAGCCAAGATAAGGCAGGGCTCTCCTATAATTCACCCCTCCACTTT.

As to this clone: One junction end disagrees with the germline gene, perhaps due to a read error. The chain employs TRBV7-9 and TRBJ1-2, with unresolved D. Germline V gene data show CDR1 as SEHNR and CDR2 as FQNEAQ (reference sequence). This CDR3 comprises 15 residues. The CDR3 sequence: CASSIAGLRDYGYTF. In nucleotides, the CDR3 is TGTGCCAGCAGCATAGCCGGACTTCGGGACTATGGCTACACCTTC.

The chain's CDR3 is CASGPRRAVTDTQYF. CDR3 nucleotide sequence: TGTGCTAGTGGTCCCCGGAGGGCTGTCACAGATACGCAGTATTTT. This chain uses TRBV12-5 with TRBJ2-3; D is possibly TRBD2 (6 bases). This CDR3 has 15 residues. The germline CDR1 and CDR2 sequences are LGHNT and FRNRAP. Trimming pared 5 bases from V and 2 bases from J, leaving 14 bases between.

The chain employs TRBV7-2 and TRBJ1-5; D gene unclear. CDR1 and CDR2 (germline): SGHTA, FQGNSA. This CDR3 comprises 13 residues. Trimming cost V 3 bases and J 7 bases, with 10 bases left between them. The CDR3 coding sequence is TGTGCCAGCAGCTTCGGACTAGGACAGCCCCAGCATTTT. It codes for CASSFGLGQPQHF.

CDR3 in DNA: TGTGCCAGCATGGACAGGGGGCGCGAGACCCAGTACTTC. Its protein product is CASMDRGRETQYF. The chain uses TRBV2 and TRBJ2-5; 11 bases map to TRBD1. This CDR3 is 13 amino acids long. Germline V gives CDR1 SNHLY, CDR2 FYNNEI. J lost 5 bases, V lost 7 bases, and 3 bases had no gene match.

The chain uses TRBV30 and TRBJ1-4; 9 bases are shared with TRBD1. This CDR3 is built from 15 residues. J gave up 3 bases and V 2 bases, and 4 bases lay outside the gene matches. Germline CDR1 GTSNPN, CDR2 SVGIG (reference sequence). CDR3 amino acids: CAWSFGQGPNEKLFF. CDR3 coding DNA: TGTGCCTGGAGTTTTGGACAGGGGCCTAATGAAAAACTGTTTTTT.

The chain is built from TRBV25-1 and TRBJ1-4; D is perhaps TRBD1 (5 bases). CDR1 is MGHDK and CDR2 is SYGVNS in the germline V gene. CDR3 length equals 15 residues. The V end was cut by 2 bases, the J end by 3 bases, with 10 bases between. CDR3 in amino acids: CASSELDSSNEKLFF. CDR3 nucleotide sequence: TGTGCCAGCAGTGAACTCGACAGTTCTAATGAAAAACTGTTTTTT.

This clone was observed once. The V gene is TRBV9, the J gene TRBJ2-3; 8 bases line up with TRBD2. CDR1 is SGDLS and CDR2 is YYNGEE in the germline V gene. This CDR3 region has 14 residues. The V gene end was trimmed by 2 bases and the J gene end by 2 bases; junction bases not matched to a gene: 1. The CDR3 is CASSVGGVTDTQYF. The CDR3 bases are TGTGCCAGCAGCGTCGGGGGGGTCACAGATACGCAGTATTTT.

The chain joins TRBV19 to TRBJ2-3; 12 nucleotides align to TRBD2. Trimming at V came to 5 bases and at J to 1 base, leaving 4 bases not matched to a gene. CDR1 LNHDA and CDR2 SQIVND come from the germline V gene (reference sequence). The CDR3 extends over 16 amino acids. The DNA of the CDR3 is TGTGCCAGTAGTCGGGGACTAGCGGGTGGCACAGATACGCAGTATTTT. Translation: CASSRGLAGGTDTQYF.